Following are 17 T cell receptor beta chains from one sample sequenced in a study of blood T cells in healthy people across ages (dated by TCRdb to between 2015 and 2017). Library construction relied on 5' RACE. Instrument used: Illumina HiSeq 2500. The second PCR ran for about 7 to 11 cycles and used a J-beta primer mix along with a sample-barcoded 5' primer. The public reads were run again by TCRdb, first through fastp at Q25 and then through MiXCR, and only productive beta chains were kept. Rows are combined by CDR3 protein, so each entry shows the most common genes and DNA. The sample profile shows about 1,000,000 distinct CDR3 sequences; 45% of them were found once. Jointly, the top ten make up about 20% of the sample. Sequencing was performed on blood. The receptors originated from a woman aged 60-75 years in good health.

Concerning this clonotype: One junction end does not reproduce the germline sequence, and a read error may be involved. The CDR3 protein is CAGSSYGPQYF. Written as DNA, the CDR3 is TGTGCCGGCAGCTCCTACGGTCCGCAGTATTTT. The rearrangement uses TRBV7-9 and TRBJ2-3, with D unclear. Germline V gene data show CDR1 as SEHNR and CDR2 as FQNEAQ (reference sequence). This CDR3 contains 11 residues.

This chain links TRBV13 with TRBJ2-5; the match to TRBD2 covers 8 bases. The CDR3 is 16 amino acids. The germline V gene encodes CDR1 PRHDT and CDR2 FYEKMQ (reference sequence). V gave up 4 bases and J gave up 5 bases; unmatched junction bases: 12. The CDR3: CASSSGLADSGETQYF. In DNA form, the CDR3 reads TGTGCCAGCAGCTCAGGACTAGCTGATTCCGGCGAGACCCAGTACTTC.

Details on this clonotype: At one of its ends the junction is not consistent with the germline gene, which may arise from a read error. This chain connects TRBV2 to TRBJ2-6; no firm D call. Germline CDR1 and CDR2: SNHLY and FYNNEI. CDR3 length equals 15 residues. The CDR3, as DNA: TGTGCCTCCCAGGCAACTCTCTCTGGGACCAACGTCCTGACTTTC. This encodes CASQATLSGTNVLTF. Using reference TRBV2 and TRBJ2-6 for the parts outside the CDR3, the full variable domain is EPEVTQTPSHQVTQMGQEVILRCVPISNHLYFYWYRQILGQKVEFLVSFYNNEISEKSEIFDDQFSVERPDGSNFTLKIRSTKLEDSAMYFCASQATLSGTNVLTFGAGSRLTVL.

This clonotype appeared a few times. The chain recombines TRBV5-1 with TRBJ2-7, with unresolved D. The V and J ends lost 3 bases and 3 bases respectively, with 10 bases between them. Germline lookup yields CDR1 SGHRS and CDR2 YFSETQ. CDR3 length: 13 residues. In DNA, the CDR3 is TGCGCCAGCAGCTCATCTACTGGCTACGAGCAGTACTTC. The encoded protein is CASSSSTGYEQYF.

This rearrangement joins TRBV29-1 to TRBJ2-1; D is uncertain. Germline-derived CDR1 and CDR2 are SQVTM and ANQGSEA. This CDR3 is built from 11 residues. Between the trimmed V and J ends, which lost 8 bases and 9 bases, there was a span of 14 bases. The CDR3 nucleotides read TGCAGCACCCGTCTTCCTCTTGAGCAGTTCTTC. As protein: CSTRLPLEQFF.

About this clonotype itself: The junction departs from the called germline gene at one end, perhaps through a read error. V and J are TRBV7-7 and TRBJ2-7, with D possibly matching TRBD2 (6 bases). The CDR3 sequence is 13 residues long. Germline CDR1 and CDR2: SSHAT and FNYEAQ (reference sequence). The CDR3 is CASSPFGGGEPYF. The CDR3, as DNA: TGTGCCAGCAGCCCTTTTGGGGGAGGCGAGCCGTACTTC.

The chain couples TRBV20-1 to TRBJ1-2, with 9 bases fitting TRBD1. Germline V lookup: CDR1 DFQATT, CDR2 SNEGSKA (reference sequence). CDR3 length: 13 residues. The V gene end was trimmed by 6 bases and the J gene end by 4 bases; junction bases not matched to a gene: 6. The CDR3 DNA follows: TGCAGTGCCGACAGGGGGGGGATCTATGGCTACACCTTC. It is translated as CSADRGGIYGYTF.

The sample holds a few counts of this clonotype. For the CDR3, the DNA is TGTGCCAGCAGCTACAGGGTCGGCACAGATACGCAGTATTTT. This codes for CASSYRVGTDTQYF. This chain links TRBV5-5 with TRBJ2-3; possible D gene TRBD1, 6 bases. Per germline, CDR1 SGHKS and CDR2 YYEKEE (reference sequence). The V gene lost 3 bases and the J gene lost 1 base, with 9 bases spanning the gap. The CDR3 runs 14 residues.

The V call is TRBV28, the J call TRBJ1-4; possibly TRBD1 for D (6 bases). Trimming took 5 bases from V and 4 from J, leaving 11 bases between them. The CDR3 extends over 14 amino acids. The germline V gene has CDR1 MDHEN and CDR2 SYDVKM. The CDR3 bases are TGTGCCAGCAGTCAACAGGGTTATAATGAAAAACTGTTTTTT. This translates into CASSQQGYNEKLFF.

A remark on this clonotype: One junction end does not reproduce the germline sequence, and a read error may be involved. The V call is TRBV14, the J call TRBJ1-6; D unresolved. The length of the CDR3 is 14 residues. From germline, CDR1 is SGHDN and CDR2 FVKESK. The CDR3 reads CAGSQALGNSPLHF. The CDR3 nucleotides are TGTGCCGGCAGCCAAGCTCTGGGAAATTCACCCCTCCACTTT.

The V call is TRBV20-1, the J call TRBJ2-4, with 15 bases matching TRBD2. The J call may be mistaken, given a closer DNA end match to TRBJ2-7. The CDR3 length is 15 residues. CDR1 DFQATT and CDR2 SNEGSKA come from the germline V gene (reference sequence). This CDR3 is CSATVGLAGGLEQYF. The CDR3 nucleotides read TGCAGTGCTACTGTAGGACTAGCGGGAGGGCTCGAGCAGTACTTC.

This clonotype occurred a few times. The chain carries TRBV24-1 and TRBJ2-1; 8 bases align to TRBD1. The CDR3 is 16 residues long. The V and J ends lost 2 bases and 6 bases, in that order; junction bases with no gene match: 8. Germline values: CDR1 KGHDR, CDR2 SFDVKD. The CDR3 reads CATSDSDRGIRNEQFF. Written as DNA, the CDR3 is TGTGCCACCAGTGATTCAGACAGGGGAATTCGCAATGAGCAGTTCTTC.

As for this clonotype: A much larger clone sits a single nucleotide away, making a read error possible. J is TRBJ2-7 and V is TRBV29-1; no clear D. The tail of the sequence fits TRBJ2-5 better, so the J call may be wrong. The CDR3 covers 11 residues. The V gene's germline CDR1 is SQVTM and CDR2 ANQGSEA. CDR3 sequence reads: CSGREKETQYF. The CDR3 nucleotides are TGCAGCGGTCGCGAGAAAGAGACCCAGTACTTC.

This chain joins TRBV5-1 and TRBJ1-1, with TRBD1 identical over 10 bases. The CDR3 length is 15 residues. Losses at the gene ends were 7 bases for V and 0 bases for J; bases not matched to a gene: 6. The germline gives CDR1 SGHRS, CDR2 YFSETQ. The CDR3 sequence is CASGRDRGMNTEAFF. The CDR3 DNA follows: TGCGCCAGCGGACGGGACAGGGGAATGAACACTGAAGCTTTCTTT.

This rearrangement joins TRBV14 to TRBJ2-7; D is unresolved. CDR3 length: 15 amino acids. Per the germline V gene, CDR1 is SGHDN and CDR2 is FVKESK. V was clipped by 0 bases and J by 2 bases, with 11 bases between them. CDR3 DNA: TGTGCCAGCAGCCAAGATCCCGCGTACGCCTACGAGCAGTACTTC. Protein sequence: CASSQDPAYAYEQYF.

This clonotype appeared a few times. This chain joins TRBV10-3 and TRBJ1-1, with D perhaps matching TRBD1 (6 bases). In germline, CDR1 is ENHRY, CDR2 SYGVKD. CDR3 length: 14 residues. Trimming shortened V by 8 bases and J by 6 bases, and 19 bases separated the two germline ends. The CDR3 sequence is CAILRTEPNAEAFF. DNA for the CDR3: TGTGCCATCCTTAGGACAGAGCCCAATGCTGAAGCTTTCTTT.

The V and J genes are TRBV5-4 and TRBJ2-1, with 13 bases that match TRBD2. CDR1 is SGHNT and CDR2 is YYREEE in the germline V gene (reference sequence). The CDR3 contains 18 residues. The V and J ends lost 4 bases and 0 bases, in that order; junction bases with no gene match: 7. CDR3 DNA: TGTGCCAGCAGCCTTGGACTAGCGGGAGCCCCCTCCTACAATGAGCAGTTCTTC. It yields the protein CASSLGLAGAPSYNEQFF.